Following are 16 T cell receptor beta chains from one sample sequenced in a study of blood T cells in healthy people across ages. The authors ran a second PCR of about 6 to 11 cycles using a sample-barcoded 5' primer and a J-beta primer mix. MiXCR was run by TCRdb on the 5' RACE reads, yielding one entry per CDR3 protein. The sample lists 800,000 to 900,000 distinct CDR3 sequences; approximately 59% were seen once. Sequenced: blood. These receptors all come from a man aged 30 to 39 in good health.

The chain is built from TRBV20-1 and TRBJ2-4, with 9 bases matching TRBD1. The germline CDR1 and CDR2 sequences are DFQATT and SNEGSKA (reference sequence). This CDR3 has 15 residues. The junction had 8 bases not matched to a gene; V was cut back by 4 bases and J by 4 bases. CDR3 DNA sequence: TGCAGTGCTATGGGACCGGACAGGGGAAAAAACATTCAGTACTTC. As protein: CSAMGPDRGKNIQYF.

CDR3 DNA: TGTGCCAGCAGTTTGACTAGGCGAGAGACCCAGTACTTC. As protein: CASSLTRRETQYF. The chain employs TRBV28 and TRBJ2-5; possible D gene TRBD2, 6 bases. The V end lost 3 bases, the J end lost 4 bases, and 9 bases lay between the germline ends. The CDR3 covers 13 residues. Germline CDR1 reads MDHEN; CDR2 reads SYDVKM.

In this sample, this clonotype turned up a few times. This rearrangement joins TRBV9 to TRBJ1-2, with 7 nucleotides matching TRBD1. CDR3 size: 13 residues. The ends lost 7 bases at V and 2 bases at J; junction bases unmatched: 5. Per the germline V gene, CDR1 is SGDLS and CDR2 is YYNGEE. The CDR3 region is CASRGTVNYGYTF. The CDR3, as DNA: TGTGCCAGCCGAGGGACAGTGAACTATGGCTACACCTTC.

V gene TRBV29-1 combines with J gene TRBJ1-5; D gene ambiguous. V was shortened by 6 bases and J by 0 bases, with 9 bases between the two germline ends. Per germline, CDR1 SQVTM and CDR2 ANQGSEA. The CDR3 extends over 13 amino acids. DNA of the CDR3: TGCAGCGTGACCAGAGGTAGCAATCAGCCCCAGCATTTT. This sequence encodes CSVTRGSNQPQHF.

The chain's CDR3 is CASTLPSRRNEQFF. The CDR3 DNA reads as TGTGCCAGCACCTTGCCAAGCAGGCGCAATGAGCAGTTCTTC. The V gene is TRBV13, the J gene TRBJ2-1, with D unclear. CDR1 PRHDT and CDR2 FYEKMQ come from the germline V gene (reference sequence). The CDR3 length is 14 residues. Trimming removed 7 bases at V and 6 bases at J, with 16 bases between.

This clonotype appeared a few times. The chain recombines TRBV24-1 with TRBJ2-3; D may be TRBD2 (6 bases). V was pared by 1 base and J by 3 bases, with 10 bases between. There are 15 residues in the CDR3. Looked up from germline, CDR1 is KGHDR and CDR2 is SFDVKD. The CDR3 region has the DNA TGTGCCACCAGTGATTTTGGGACTGGAACAGATACGCAGTATTTT. Protein product: CATSDFGTGTDTQYF.

The sample holds a few counts of this clonotype. The chain links TRBV27 to TRBJ2-1; D is possibly TRBD1 (6 bases). V lost 2 bases, J lost 8 bases, and 19 bases lay in between. The germline V gene encodes CDR1 MNHEY and CDR2 SMNVEV (reference sequence). The CDR3 totals 16 residues. CDR3 protein: CASSLSFREQGHEQFF. CDR3 bases: TGTGCCAGCAGTTTAAGTTTTAGGGAACAGGGCCATGAGCAGTTCTTC.

The rearrangement uses TRBV20-1 and TRBJ2-4, with TRBD2 matching over 7 bases. The CDR3 spans 14 residues. Trimming removed 5 bases from V and 7 bases from J; junction bases left unmatched: 11. Germline CDR1 is DFQATT and CDR2 is SNEGSKA (reference sequence). CDR3 region: CSAHPGPGRNIQYF. The DNA of the CDR3 is TGCAGTGCTCATCCGGGCCCCGGGAGGAACATTCAGTACTTC.

The V gene is TRBV4-2, the J gene TRBJ2-5; TRBD2 matches at 11 bases. The CDR3 loop spans 18 amino acids. V was clipped by 0 bases and J by 6 bases; unmatched bases: 12. CDR1 and CDR2 from the germline V gene are LGHNA and YNFKEQ. The CDR3 region is CASSQDHSGGAEGKTQYF. DNA of the CDR3: TGTGCCAGCAGCCAAGATCATAGCGGGGGGGCCGAGGGGAAGACCCAGTACTTC.

J is TRBJ1-6 and V is TRBV20-1; the D gene is possibly TRBD1 (6 bases). CDR1 and CDR2 (germline): DFQATT, SNEGSKA (reference sequence). The ends were cut back, 4 bases at V and 3 bases at J, with 10 bases in the middle. The CDR3 length is 14 residues. The CDR3: CSAKSRGYNSPLHF. The CDR3 nucleotides read TGCAGTGCTAAAAGCAGGGGCTATAATTCACCCCTCCACTTT.

The rearrangement uses TRBV7-2 and TRBJ1-1; D might be TRBD1 (5 bases). Trimming removed 5 bases from V and 5 bases from J, with 9 bases in between. CDR1 is SGHTA, CDR2 FQGNSA, per germline. There are 12 residues in the CDR3. The CDR3 DNA reads as TGTGCCAGCAGCCCTTACAGGACTGAAGCTTTCTTT. This codes for CASSPYRTEAFF.

The rearrangement links TRBV24-1 to TRBJ2-1, with 11 bases lining up with TRBD2. The V segment lost 3 bases and the J segment 8 bases; nucleotides outside the gene matches: 5. The germline CDR1 and CDR2 sequences are KGHDR and SFDVKD. This CDR3 contains 15 residues. The CDR3 region has the DNA TGTGCCACCAGTGATACCGGACTAGCGGGCGATGAGCAGTTCTTC. Translating gives CATSDTGLAGDEQFF.

This rearrangement joins TRBV7-2 to TRBJ1-2; 12 bases map to TRBD1. The germline V gene has CDR1 SGHTA and CDR2 FQGNSA. With 4 bases clipped from V and 8 bases from J, the junction kept 11 bases outside the gene matches. The CDR3 sequence is 16 residues long. CDR3 in amino acids: CASSSEPGQGAQGYTF. CDR3 sequence (DNA): TGTGCCAGCAGCTCAGAACCGGGACAGGGGGCTCAAGGCTACACCTTC.

V gene TRBV12-3 or TRBV12-4 combines with J gene TRBJ1-2; no clear D gene. This CDR3 is built from 12 residues. V was shortened by 6 bases and J by 3 bases, with 8 bases between the two germline ends. CDR3 in DNA: TGTGCCAGCAGACTGACACACTATGGCTACACCTTC. This codes for CASRLTHYGYTF.

V and J are TRBV20-1 and TRBJ2-6, with TRBD2 matching over 8 bases. This CDR3 has 15 residues. CDR1 is DFQATT and CDR2 is SNEGSKA in the germline V gene (reference sequence). Trimming took 6 bases from V and 3 from J; bases not matched to a gene: 7. CDR3 sequence (DNA): TGCAGTGCCCGGGGGGGAGCAAGTGGGGCCAACGTCCTGACTTTC. Translation: CSARGGASGANVLTF.

V usage is TRBV7-2 and J usage is TRBJ2-3; the D is unclear. Trimming left V 4 bases short and J 4 bases short, with 9 bases between. The germline V gene has CDR1 SGHTA and CDR2 FQGNSA. The CDR3 has 13 residues. DNA of the CDR3: TGTGCCAGCAGCTCCCTTGGGCCAGATACGCAGTATTTT. It yields the protein CASSSLGPDTQYF.